One and the same sample provided the 26 T cell receptor beta chains below, sequenced in a study of monozygotic twins with inflammatory bowel disease. TCRdb re-called the 5' RACE reads; every CDR3 protein appears as one record, without DNA. Found here are approximately 330,000 distinct CDR3 sequences; the top ten clones hold approximately 2%. The specimen was blood. These receptor sequences come from a human donor with ulcerative colitis or Crohn's disease, or a healthy co-twin of an affected twin (not recorded which).

This rearrangement joins TRBV5-1 to TRBJ2-7; lacking DNA, the TRBD1 call made by TCRdb goes unchecked. The CDR3 spans 13 residues. The germline gives CDR1 SGHRS, CDR2 YFSETQ. This chain's CDR3 is CASSLTGIHEQYF.

V is TRBV5-6 and J is TRBJ2-1; TCRdb gives TRBD1 as the D gene, but with no DNA this cannot be confirmed. CDR1 is SGHDT, CDR2 YYEEEE, per germline. The CDR3 length is 12 residues. CDR3 amino acids: CASSLGTAPRFF. The full variable domain, in which reference TRBV5-6 and TRBJ2-1 provide the parts outside the CDR3, is DAGVTQSPTHLIKTRGQQVTLRCSPKSGHDTVSWYQQALGQGPQFIFQYYEEEERQRGNFPDRFSGHQFPNYSSELNVNALLLGDSALYLCASSLGTAPRFFGPGTRLTVL.

The chain uses TRBV7-3 and TRBJ2-3; TCRdb lists TRBD2, though no DNA is available to test this call. The CDR3 spans 16 residues. Germline V gene data show CDR1 as SGHTA and CDR2 as FQGTGA. This CDR3 reads CASSLMTAGGTDTQYF.

The rearrangement links TRBV30 to TRBJ2-7. The CDR3 totals 15 residues. The germline V gene has CDR1 GTSNPN and CDR2 SVGIG (reference sequence). CDR3 region: CAWSVPTQSSYEQYF.

The chain combines TRBV7-2 with TRBJ1-6. The CDR3 sequence is 15 residues long. The germline CDR1 and CDR2 sequences are SGHTA and FQGNSA. CDR3 region: CASSWGSSYNSPLHF.

V gene TRBV6-2 or TRBV6-3 combines with J gene TRBJ2-1; the TCRdb D gene call, TRBD1, has no DNA to confirm it. The CDR3 sequence is 16 residues long. The V gene's germline CDR1 is MNHEY and CDR2 SVGEGT. CDR3 protein: CASSPLRTGGRHEQFF.

The V call is TRBV1, the J call TRBJ2-1; the TRBD2 assignment by TCRdb is unverifiable without DNA. TRBV1 is classified as a pseudogene. The CDR3 contains 13 residues. CDR3 in amino acids: CTRLAGGYNEQFF.

This rearrangement joins TRBV5-6 to TRBJ2-3; the TCRdb D gene call, TRBD1, has no DNA to confirm it. Germline V gene sequence: CDR1 SGHDT, CDR2 YYEEEE. This CDR3 region has 13 residues. The CDR3 sequence is CASSKFLGGTQYF.

The chain carries TRBV25-1 and TRBJ1-6. Germline V gives CDR1 MGHDK, CDR2 SYGVNS. This CDR3 has 15 residues. The CDR3 region is CATSDMRTHNSPLHF.

The rearrangement uses TRBV9 and TRBJ2-1; the TCRdb D gene call, TRBD1, has no DNA to confirm it. Per the germline V gene, CDR1 is SGDLS and CDR2 is YYNGEE. The CDR3 contains 19 residues. The chain's CDR3 is CASSVGGGERQGSYNEQFF.

The chain employs TRBV7-2 and TRBJ2-3; TCRdb's D call of TRBD2 is untestable without DNA. Per germline, CDR1 SGHTA and CDR2 FQGNSA. CDR3 length equals 16 residues. CDR3 amino acids: CASSRTSGSYTDTQYF.

This chain's CDR3 is CASSTTGPGELFF. This chain uses TRBV5-4 with TRBJ2-2; lacking DNA, the TRBD1 call made by TCRdb goes unchecked. The CDR3 covers 13 residues. Germline CDR1 reads SGHNT; CDR2 reads YYREEE (reference sequence).

The chain uses TRBV11-2 and TRBJ1-5; TCRdb calls TRBD1, which cannot be checked without DNA. The CDR3 length is 16 residues. Looked up from germline, CDR1 is SGHAT and CDR2 is FQNNGV. This CDR3 reads CASSLVPGNSNQPQHF. Supplemented by reference TRBV11-2 and TRBJ1-5, the full variable domain reads EAGVAQSPRYKIIEKRQSVAFWCNPISGHATLYWYQQILGQGPKLLIQFQNNGVVDDSQLPKDRFSAERLKGVDSTLKIQPAKLEDSAVYLCASSLVPGNSNQPQHFGDGTRLSIL.

The V call is TRBV4-1, the J call TRBJ1-2; the TRBD1 assignment by TCRdb is unverifiable without DNA. CDR1 is MGHRA and CDR2 is YSYEKL in the germline V gene. The CDR3 totals 16 residues. CDR3 loop: CASSQGWMGRDYGYTF.

The gene calls are TRBV20-1 and TRBJ2-2; TCRdb's D gene call, TRBD1, goes unchecked for lack of DNA. The CDR3 totals 13 residues. Germline values: CDR1 DFQATT, CDR2 SNEGSKA (reference sequence). This CDR3 reads CSARGDMAGELFF.

The chain joins TRBV7-9 to TRBJ2-7; no DNA is available, so the TRBD1 call from TCRdb remains unchecked. Germline assignment: CDR1 SEHNR and CDR2 FQNEAQ (reference sequence). This CDR3 spans 16 amino acids. This chain's CDR3 is CASSLGRKGATYEQYF.

The rearrangement joins TRBV12-3 or TRBV12-4 to TRBJ1-4; TCRdb names TRBD1, which stays unverified in the absence of DNA. This CDR3 has 13 amino acids. CDR3 sequence: CASNIRGGEKLFF.

The chain uses TRBV5-1 and TRBJ1-1; TCRdb proposes TRBD1, but this gene call is untestable without DNA. This CDR3 is built from 18 residues. The germline CDR1 and CDR2 sequences are SGHRS and YFSETQ. CDR3 sequence: CASRDWTGGAVPSAEAFF. The whole variable domain, filled in from reference TRBV5-1 and TRBJ1-1, reads KAGVTQTPRYLIKTRGQQVTLSCSPISGHRSVSWYQQTPGQGLQFLFEYFSETQRNKGNFPGRFSGRQFSNSRSEMNVSTLELGDSALYLCASRDWTGGAVPSAEAFFGQGTRLTVV.

The chain carries TRBV5-1 and TRBJ2-3; with no DNA, the TCRdb D assignment of TRBD1 cannot be verified. In germline, CDR1 is SGHRS, CDR2 YFSETQ. The CDR3 has 15 amino acids. The chain's CDR3 is CSSSQDGGSTDTQYF.

This chain joins TRBV5-4 and TRBJ2-3; TCRdb's D call of TRBD2 is untestable without DNA. CDR3 size: 15 residues. Germline loops: CDR1 SGHNT, CDR2 YYREEE (reference sequence). This CDR3 reads CASSAGLAGIDTQYF. Drawing the rest from reference TRBV5-4 and TRBJ2-3, the complete variable domain is ETGVTQSPTHLIKTRGQQVTLRCSSQSGHNTVSWYQQALGQGPQFIFQYYREEENGRGNFPPRFSGLQFPNYSSELNVNALELDDSALYLCASSAGLAGIDTQYFGPGTRLTVL.

CDR3 residues: CASSEAQGISGAFF. The chain uses TRBV10-2 and TRBJ1-1; TCRdb selects TRBD1, and the lack of DNA leaves this call unchecked. This CDR3 has 14 residues. The germline CDR1 and CDR2 sequences are WSHSY and SAAADI.

This chain joins TRBV6-5 and TRBJ1-2; TCRdb indicates TRBD1, and absent DNA this call remains unverified. The CDR3 runs 11 residues. The V gene's germline CDR1 is MNHEY and CDR2 SVGAGI. CDR3 in amino acids: CASRYQGGYTF.

CDR3 sequence reads: CASSSQQGDPGELFF. This chain links TRBV12-3 or TRBV12-4 with TRBJ2-2; TCRdb reports TRBD1, a call that lacks DNA to check it against. CDR3 length: 15 residues.

The chain carries TRBV12-3 or TRBV12-4 and TRBJ2-4; TCRdb proposes TRBD1, but this gene call is untestable without DNA. The CDR3 is 20 amino acids. CDR3 region: CASSSLQDGGVELAKNIQYF.

The rearrangement links TRBV29-1 to TRBJ2-3. This CDR3 has 13 residues. Per the germline V gene, CDR1 is SQVTM and CDR2 is ANQGSEA. The CDR3 region is CSVEGRFTDTQYF.

The gene calls are TRBV4-1 and TRBJ2-1; TCRdb proposes TRBD2, but this gene call is untestable without DNA. Germline CDR1 is MGHRA and CDR2 is YSYEKL. The CDR3 is 17 amino acids. This chain's CDR3 is CASSQEAGLSSYNEQFF.